This T cell receptor (beta chain) was found in a study of T cells after yellow fever vaccination. Only a few counts were recorded for this clonotype. V was cut by 1 base and J by 0 bases, with 10 bases left in between. Germline lookup yields CDR1 LGHNA and CDR2 YSLEER. This CDR3 is 16 amino acids long. TCRdb re-analysed the 5' RACE reads in MiXCR, keeping a single row per CDR3 protein. In the table there are 300,000 to 350,000 distinct CDR3 sequences, 3.5% to 4.5% of which are singletons. The rearrangement uses TRBV4-3 and TRBJ1-3; D remains ambiguous. The sequencing used PBMCs, collected 5 days after the yellow fever booster vaccination. The TCR originated in a man younger than 30 who received the YFV17D yellow fever vaccine. The CDR3 loop is CASSQGAGNSGNTIYF. CDR3 nucleotide sequence: TGCGCCAGCAGCCAAGGGGCGGGGAACTCTGGAAACACCATATATTTT.